Listed here is a single T cell receptor beta chain. During the collection period, no donor immune events like infections were recorded. TCRdb keeps only in-frame clones here, not all; method: immunoSEQ multiplex PCR. The table lists over 85,000 clones, approximately 89% of them singletons. The sample belongs to a study of identifying expanded T cells in peripheral blood. Trimming pared 0 bases from V and 5 bases from J, leaving 13 bases between. CDR3 length equals 15 residues. Germline CDR1 reads LGHNA; CDR2 reads YNFKEQ. The clonotype originates from a person between 18 and 75 years old in good health. The sample taken for sequencing was blood. The rearrangement links TRBV4-2 to TRBJ1-1; possible D gene TRBD1, 5 bases. This chain's CDR3 is CASSQDVGRETEAFF. CDR3 in DNA: TGTGCCAGCAGCCAAGATGTTGGCAGGGAGACTGAAGCTTTCTTT.